The table lists the clone carrying this T cell receptor beta chain with a few counts. This CDR3 comprises 14 residues. V gave up 5 bases and J gave up 4 bases, with 15 bases separating them. From germline, CDR1 is LGHNT and CDR2 FRNRAP. The entry originates in a study of T cell repertoires in cytomegalovirus infection. TCRdb independently ran MiXCR on the reads; one entry per CDR3 protein. This sample carries 350,000 to 450,000 distinct CDR3 sequences, 15% to 20% of them seen once, and the ten largest clones take approximately 10%. Sequenced material: PBMCs. This TCR came from a human donor in good health (CMV status not recorded). Some clones in this sample may be carry-over from other donors' samples. The rearrangement links TRBV12-5 to TRBJ2-7; D may be TRBD1 or TRBD2 (5 bases each). CDR3 residues: CASGLSRGDYEQYF. The CDR3 nucleotides are TGTGCTAGTGGTCTTTCGAGGGGAGATTACGAGCAGTACTTC.